The clone carrying this T cell receptor (beta chain) was seen a handful of times. The sample belongs to a study of T-cell reconstitution after alpha-beta-depleted transplantation in children. The CDR3 covers 17 residues. V was pared by 3 bases and J by 9 bases, with 21 bases between. Per the germline V gene, CDR1 is LGHNA and CDR2 is YNFKEQ. Using unique molecular identifiers, the investigators prepared the TCRbeta library. TCRdb re-called the PCR reads through MiXCR, storing one row per CDR3 protein. The data hold fewer than 550,000 distinct CDR3 sequences, with about 10% observed a single time. The receptor's source is a female patient aged 2-9 years who had a stem cell transplant for aplastic anemia, so the T cells may come from the graft donor. This chain joins TRBV4-2 and TRBJ1-6; TRBD1 might be the D (6 bases). The specimen was PBMCs, mostly from graft donor cells, collected 180 days after TCRalphabeta/CD19-depleted stem cell transplant. Here the CDR3 DNA reads TGTGCCAGCAGCCAGGCCGCAGGGGATCATATCGGTTCACCCCTCCACTTT. Residues: CASSQAAGDHIGSPLHF.